This T cell receptor (beta chain) derives from a study of shared clonotypes between healthy human individuals. With V trimmed by 3 bases and J by 8 bases, 8 bases remained unmatched. The CDR3 is 15 residues long. Germline V gene lookup returns CDR1 SGHTA and CDR2 FQGTGA. Only CD45RO-negative cells positively selected for CCR7 counted as naive CD8 cells, so terminally differentiated effector memory CD45RA+ cells were excluded. About this clone: Antigen unknown.

The study, taken as a whole, reports: Rarefaction revealed incomplete sorted-subset sequencing despite large depth. Memory subsets generally showed lower estimated richness than naive subsets.

Repertoires were generated with immunoSEQ multiplex PCR, while TCRdb's copy carries only in-frame clones and drops some. The sample includes hundreds of thousands of clones, roughly 98% of them seen just once. The chain links TRBV7-3 to TRBJ2-1; 9 positions match TRBD2. Sample: naive CD8+ T cells sorted from blood. This clonotype was sampled from a man aged 25-45 years in good health. The DNA for the CDR3 is TGTGCCAGCAGCTTCTGGGGGACTAGCTTCGATGAGCAGTTCTTC. This codes for CASSFWGTSFDEQFF.